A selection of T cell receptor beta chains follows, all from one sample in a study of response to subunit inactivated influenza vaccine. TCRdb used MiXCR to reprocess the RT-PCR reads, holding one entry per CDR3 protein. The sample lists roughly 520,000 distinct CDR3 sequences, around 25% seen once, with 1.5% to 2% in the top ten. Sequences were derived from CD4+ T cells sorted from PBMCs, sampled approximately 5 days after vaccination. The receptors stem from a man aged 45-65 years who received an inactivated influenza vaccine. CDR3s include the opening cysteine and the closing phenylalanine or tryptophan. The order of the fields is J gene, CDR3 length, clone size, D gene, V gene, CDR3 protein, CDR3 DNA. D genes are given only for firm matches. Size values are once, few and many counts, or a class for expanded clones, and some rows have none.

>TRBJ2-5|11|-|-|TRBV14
CASSQGATQYF
TGTGCCAGCAGCCAAGGAGCGACCCAGTACTTC
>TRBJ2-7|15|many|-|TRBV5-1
CASSPGGASSYEQYF
TGCGCCAGCAGCCCCGGGGGTGCGAGCTCCTACGAGCAGTACTTC
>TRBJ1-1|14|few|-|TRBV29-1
CSTSQRGGGTEAFF
TGCAGCACAAGCCAAAGGGGGGGTGGCACTGAAGCTTTCTTT
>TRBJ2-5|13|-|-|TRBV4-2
CASSQGTEETQYF
TGCGCCAGCAGCCAAGGGACTGAGGAGACCCAGTACTTC
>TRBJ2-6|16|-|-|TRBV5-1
CASGSSGNSGANVLTF
TGCGCCAGCGGCTCTTCAGGGAACTCTGGGGCCAACGTCCTGACTTTC
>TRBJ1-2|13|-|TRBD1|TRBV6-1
CASNRYQGVGYTF
TGTGCCAGCAATAGGTACCAGGGGGTTGGCTACACCTTC
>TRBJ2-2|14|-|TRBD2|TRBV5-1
CASSLGAGAGELFF
TGCGCCAGCAGCTTGGGCGCGGGGGCCGGGGAGCTGTTTTTT
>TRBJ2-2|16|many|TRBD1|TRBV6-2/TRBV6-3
CASSPQGASNTGELFF
TGTGCCAGCAGTCCTCAGGGGGCGTCGAACACCGGGGAGCTGTTTTTT
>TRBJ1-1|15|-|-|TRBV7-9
CASSLGQGLDTEAFF
TGTGCCAGCAGCTTAGGTCAGGGTTTGGACACTGAAGCTTTCTTT
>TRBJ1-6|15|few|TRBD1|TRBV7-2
CASSTGQGKNSPLHF
TGTGCCAGCAGCACTGGACAGGGGAAGAATTCACCCCTCCACTTT
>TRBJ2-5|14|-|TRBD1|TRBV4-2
CASSPGQDGETQYF
TGTGCCAGCAGCCCGGGACAGGATGGCGAGACCCAGTACTTC
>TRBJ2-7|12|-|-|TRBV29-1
CSVGRGSYEQYF
TGCAGCGTTGGCCGGGGATCCTACGAGCAGTACTTC
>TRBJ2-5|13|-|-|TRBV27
CASSPWVGETQYF
TGTGCCAGCAGCCCATGGGTTGGTGAGACCCAGTACTTC
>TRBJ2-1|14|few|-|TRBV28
CASSLDVFYNEQFF
TGTGCCAGCAGTTTAGATGTCTTCTACAATGAGCAGTTCTTC
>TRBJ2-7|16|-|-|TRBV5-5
CASSRTREVGLYEQYF
TGTGCCAGCAGCCGAACTAGGGAGGTCGGGCTCTACGAGCAGTACTTC
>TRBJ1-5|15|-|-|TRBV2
CASSEVRAAGQPQHF
TGTGCCAGCAGTGAAGTGAGAGCGGCGGGTCAGCCCCAGCATTTT
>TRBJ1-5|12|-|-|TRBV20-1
CSARTPSGPQHF
TGCAGTGCAAGAACCCCGTCGGGGCCCCAGCATTTT
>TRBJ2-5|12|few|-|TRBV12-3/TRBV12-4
CASSPWGETQYF
TGTGCCAGCAGTCCCTGGGGAGAGACCCAGTACTTC
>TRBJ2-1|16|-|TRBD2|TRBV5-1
CASTPYPGLADNEQFF
TGCGCCAGCACCCCCTATCCGGGACTAGCGGACAATGAGCAGTTCTTC
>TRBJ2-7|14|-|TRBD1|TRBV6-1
CASSRDRLNYEQYF
TGTGCCAGCAGTCGGGACAGGTTAAACTACGAGCAGTACTTC
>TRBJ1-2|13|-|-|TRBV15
CATSTGSSSGYTF
TGTGCCACCTCAACGGGGAGTTCCAGTGGCTACACCTTC
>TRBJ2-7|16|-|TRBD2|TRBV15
CATSTRTSGGLGEQYF
TGTGCCACCAGCACCAGGACTAGCGGCGGGTTGGGGGAGCAGTACTTC
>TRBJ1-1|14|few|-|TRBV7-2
CASSSMRGLTEAFF
TGTGCCAGCAGCTCCATGAGGGGGTTGACTGAAGCTTTCTTT
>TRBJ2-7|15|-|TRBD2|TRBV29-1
CSGHSGRGWSYEQYF
TGCAGCGGTCATAGCGGGAGGGGTTGGTCCTACGAGCAGTACTTC
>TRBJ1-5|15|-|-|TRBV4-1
CASSQDSQGTQPQHF
TGCGCCAGCAGCCAAGACTCACAGGGCACTCAGCCCCAGCATTTT
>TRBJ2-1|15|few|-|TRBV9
CASSIGAGSYNEQFF
TGTGCCAGCAGCATAGGGGCGGGCTCCTACAATGAGCAGTTCTTC
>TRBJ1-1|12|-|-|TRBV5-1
CASSEENTEAFF
TGCGCCAGCAGCGAAGAGAACACTGAAGCTTTCTTT